This T cell receptor (beta chain) derives from a study of cytomegalovirus exposure and HLA in healthy donors. The CDR3 consists of 15 residues. V was clipped by 3 bases and J by 0 bases, with 9 bases between them. Germline loops: CDR1 KGHSH, CDR2 LQKENI. PCR used 60 Vbeta primers and 13 Jbeta primers. Data came from immunoSEQ multiplex PCR; TCRdb stores just in-frame clones and leaves some out. This sample has about 140,000 clones, with roughly 80% found just once. V is TRBV18 and J is TRBJ1-5; possible D gene TRBD1, 6 bases. The sequence was obtained from a man in his forties or fifties in good health and CMV-seronegative. The sample taken for sequencing was PBMCs. CDR3 in amino acids: CASSPDRHSNQPQHF. The CDR3 DNA is TGTGCCAGCTCACCGGACAGACATAGCAATCAGCCCCAGCATTTT. Based on the CDR3 plus reference TRBV18 and TRBJ1-5, the full variable domain is NAGVMQNPRHLVRRRGQEARLRCSPMKGHSHVYWYRQLPEEGLKFMVYLQKENIIDESGMPKERFSAEFPKEGPSILRIQQVVRGDSAAYFCASSPDRHSNQPQHFGDGTRLSIL.